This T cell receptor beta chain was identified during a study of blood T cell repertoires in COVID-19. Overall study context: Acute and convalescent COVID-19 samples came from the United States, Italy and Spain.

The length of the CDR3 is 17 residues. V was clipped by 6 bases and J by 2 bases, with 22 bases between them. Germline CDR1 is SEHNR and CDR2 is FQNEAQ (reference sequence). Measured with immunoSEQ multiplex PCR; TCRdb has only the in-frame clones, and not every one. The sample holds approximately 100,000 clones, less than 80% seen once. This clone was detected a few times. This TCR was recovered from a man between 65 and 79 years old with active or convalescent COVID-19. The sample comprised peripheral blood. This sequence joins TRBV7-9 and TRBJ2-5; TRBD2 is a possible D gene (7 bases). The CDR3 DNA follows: TGTGCCAGCAGATTACCTCCTCGCGGGGGCGGTCAAGAGACCCAGTACTTC. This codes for CASRLPPRGGGQETQYF.